This entry is about one TCR beta chain. The antigen is unknown. The sample comes from a study of vaccination and CD4 T cells after COVID-19. Study-wide background: Stimulation used overlapping spike peptides from SARS-CoV-2, HCoV-NL63, HCoV-OC43 and HCoV-229E. Study-level results: Researchers looked at relatively few convalescent patients and had no early post-infection timepoints. SARS-CoV-2-reactive clonotypes showed a nonsignificant median rise from roughly 21 to 40.

Described treatment: roughly ten-day PBMC culture with coronavirus spike peptide pools or control peptides (ViraFEST assay). The Oncomine TCR Beta short-read assay generated sequence data from the DNA of cultured CD4+ T cells. MiXCR, run by TCRdb on the PCR reads, gives a single entry per CDR3 protein. The sample consists of roughly 16,000 distinct CDR3 sequences, under 65% of them appearing once. The clonotype originates from a human donor who had recovered from COVID-19. Sequenced material: CD4+ T cells from blood, cultured in vitro, taken before SARS-CoV-2 vaccination.

The CDR3 sequence: CSARSASGQGRSYEQYF. CDR3 sequence (DNA): TGCAGTGCTAGAAGCGCTAGCGGGCAGGGCAGGTCCTACGAGCAGTACTTC. The chain joins TRBV20-1 to TRBJ2-7, with 8 bases fitting TRBD2. The germline V gene encodes CDR1 DFQATT and CDR2 SNEGSKA (reference sequence). The CDR3 is 17 residues long. V lost 2 bases to trimming and J lost 1 base; unmatched junction nucleotides: 13.